This T cell receptor (beta chain) was sequenced in a study of T cells in Graves' hyperthyroidism and ophthalmopathy. Across the whole study: Peripheral blood was taken when the disease was first diagnosed, before any treatment began.

Per the germline V gene, CDR1 is SGHRS and CDR2 is YFSETQ. The CDR3 contains 17 residues. A remark on this clonotype: Its antigen is not known. The junction differs from germline at one of its ends, possibly a read error.

Authors of the study amplified TCR beta CDR3 regions from RNA transcripts. First-round RT-PCR targeting the TCR CDR3 was performed with the HTBI primer set. One entry per CDR3 protein results from TCRdb running MiXCR on the multiplex PCR reads. The table shows 690,000 or so distinct CDR3 sequences, with roughly a sixth occurring only once. The diagnostic basis comprised clinical symptoms, serum thyroxine and TRAb, thyroid ultrasound and orbital computed tomography. Study observations and caveats: Also found in blood were most expanded thyroid clonotypes above 0.001. Model predictions of ophthalmopathy came a median approximately 6.5 months before onset.

What was sequenced was blood. The receptor was derived from a woman between 45 and 60 years old with Graves' hyperthyroidism that later progressed to Graves' ophthalmopathy. The chain combines TRBV5-1 with TRBJ2-3; 12 nucleotides line up with TRBD2. The CDR3 region is CAGSLATSGGSTDTQYF. The CDR3 DNA reads TGCGCCGGCAGCTTGGCCACTAGCGGGGGGAGCACAGATACGCAGTATTTT.